This is a list of T cell receptor beta chains from one sample in a study of T cells in localized non-small cell lung cancer. Profiled with immunoSEQ multiplex PCR; TCRdb holds only in-frame clones, not every one. Here the sample spans 50,000 to 55,000 clones, around 80% being singletons. Sequences were derived from peripheral blood mononuclear cells, sampled before any cancer treatment. These receptors were taken from a man between 40 and 70 years old with stage III lung adenocarcinoma. Each CDR3 is given with its conserved first and last residue. The D gene is left open where the match is weak. A clone size is listed for some rows: how often the clone was seen (once, few, many), or a class if it is expanded.

v_call	j_call	clone_size	d_call	cdr3_aa	cdr3_nt
TRBV12-5	TRBJ2-5	NA	NA	CASGGTVQETQYF	TGTGCTAGTGGTGGGACGGTCCAAGAGACCCAGTACTTC
TRBV6-1	TRBJ2-5	NA	TRBD2	CASSGGRTRIKETQYF	TGTGCCAGCAGTGGTGGGAGGACTAGGATAAAAGAGACCCAGTACTTC
TRBV5-1	TRBJ1-4	once	TRBD1	CATRDSREKLFF	TGCGCCACCCGGGACAGCCGCGAAAAACTGTTTTTT
TRBV7-9	TRBJ2-7	once	TRBD2	CASSPGLAGLDYEQYF	TGTGCCAGCAGCCCGGGACTAGCGGGACTCGACTACGAGCAGTACTTC
TRBV11-2	TRBJ2-5	NA	NA	CASSPVLGSQETQYF	TGTGCCAGCAGCCCAGTTTTGGGGAGCCAAGAGACCCAGTACTTC
TRBV6-6	TRBJ1-2	NA	TRBD1	CASSPGQGGGYTF	TGTGCCAGCAGCCCGGGACAGGGAGGTGGCTACACCTTC
TRBV30	TRBJ2-3	NA	TRBD2	CAWGGLAGGTDTQYF	TGTGCCTGGGGGGGACTAGCGGGAGGCACAGATACGCAGTATTTT
TRBV21-1	TRBJ1-1	NA	NA	CASSTEQGRNTEAFF	TGTGCCAGCAGCACAGAACAGGGGAGGAACACTGAAGCTTTCTTT
TRBV2	TRBJ2-7	NA	NA	CASSEAVGKWRGDEQYF	TGTGCCAGCAGTGAAGCGGTGGGAAAGTGGAGGGGCGACGAGCAGTACTTC
TRBV5-5	TRBJ2-2	NA	NA	CASSSALGASNTGELFF	TGTGCCAGCAGCTCAGCTCTAGGGGCATCGAACACCGGGGAGCTGTTTTTT
TRBV7-9	TRBJ1-6	NA	NA	CASSLDGTGSYNSPLHF	TGTGCCAGCAGCTTAGACGGCACGGGCTCCTATAATTCACCCCTCCACTTT
TRBV11-3	TRBJ2-1	NA	NA	CASSSRRGDRDEQFF	TGTGCCAGCAGCTCCCGACGGGGCGATCGGGATGAGCAGTTCTTC
TRBV19	TRBJ2-4	NA	NA	CASSTGIGANIQYF	TGTGCCAGTAGCACAGGGATCGGTGCAAACATTCAGTACTTC
TRBV5-1	TRBJ2-2	NA	TRBD2	CASSFMPSGLSNTGELFF	TGCGCCAGCAGCTTTATGCCTAGCGGTCTGTCGAACACCGGGGAGCTGTTTTTT
TRBV27	TRBJ2-7	NA	NA	CASSPRLNYEQYF	TGTGCCAGCAGTCCGCGACTGAATTACGAGCAGTACTTC
TRBV5-1	TRBJ2-4	NA	NA	CASSLDTDTIQYF	TGCGCCAGCAGCTTGGATACAGACACCATTCAGTACTTC
TRBV28	TRBJ1-2	once	NA	CASRATGESYGYTF	TGTGCCAGCAGGGCAACGGGGGAGAGCTATGGCTACACCTTC
TRBV6-9	TRBJ1-1	NA	NA	CASSHLVNTEAFF	TGTGCCAGCAGCCATTTAGTGAACACTGAAGCTTTCTTT
TRBV4-2	TRBJ1-3	NA	NA	CASSQETPKASGNTIYF	TGTGCCAGCAGCCAAGAGACACCAAAGGCCTCTGGAAACACCATATATTTT
TRBV19	TRBJ1-5	NA	TRBD1	CASRMTGGENQPQHF	TGTGCCAGTAGGATGACAGGGGGGGAAAATCAGCCCCAGCATTTT
TRBV27	TRBJ2-5	NA	TRBD2	CASRSLAGAQETQYF	TGTGCCAGCAGATCCCTAGCGGGGGCACAAGAGACCCAGTACTTC
TRBV7-3	TRBJ2-3	NA	TRBD1	CASSPGQGPDTQYF	TGTGCCAGCAGCCCAGGACAGGGTCCAGATACGCAGTATTTT
TRBV9	TRBJ1-1	NA	NA	CASSVPPPGNTEAFF	TGTGCCAGCAGCGTACCCCCGCCGGGCAACACTGAAGCTTTCTTT
TRBV15	TRBJ1-2	NA	TRBD1	CATSRVLGTGVYGYTF	TGTGCCACCAGCAGAGTTCTCGGGACAGGGGTCTATGGCTACACCTTC
TRBV19	TRBJ1-6	NA	NA	CASSMGTTAPLGPLHF	TGTGCCAGTAGTATGGGGACAACAGCTCCCTTGGGTCCCCTCCACTTT
TRBV9	TRBJ2-5	NA	NA	CASSVGLQETQYF	TGTGCCAGCAGCGTAGGTCTTCAAGAGACCCAGTACTTC
TRBV9	TRBJ1-2	NA	TRBD1	CASSLGQGAYGYTF	TGTGCCAGCAGCCTGGGACAGGGTGCGTATGGCTACACCTTC
TRBV9	TRBJ2-2	NA	TRBD1	CASRTGANTGELFF	TGTGCCAGCAGAACAGGGGCGAACACCGGGGAGCTGTTTTTT
TRBV5-1	TRBJ2-5	NA	NA	CASSLSNQETQYF	TGCGCCAGCAGCTTGTCCAACCAAGAGACCCAGTACTTC
TRBV2	TRBJ1-4	NA	NA	CASTLGLNEKLFF	TGTGCCAGCACCCTGGGCTTAAATGAAAAACTGTTTTTT
TRBV11-2	TRBJ2-3	NA	NA	CASSLESLSTDTQYF	TGTGCCAGCAGCTTAGAATCACTTAGCACAGATACGCAGTATTTT
TRBV11-2	TRBJ2-5	NA	TRBD2	CASSLGRLAGGSYQETQYF	TGTGCCAGCAGCTTGGGACGACTAGCGGGAGGCTCCTACCAAGAGACCCAGTACTTC
TRBV7-2	TRBJ1-4	NA	NA	CASSLRLGGYEKLFF	TGTGCCAGCAGCTTACGTCTTGGGGGATATGAAAAACTGTTTTTT
TRBV4-3	TRBJ1-2	NA	TRBD1	CASSQDWDRGAYGYTF	TGCGCCAGCAGCCAAGATTGGGACAGAGGAGCCTATGGCTACACCTTC
TRBV2	TRBJ2-7	NA	NA	CASSEDHSHEQYF	TGTGCCAGCAGTGAAGACCATAGCCACGAGCAGTACTTC
TRBV18	TRBJ2-3	few	NA	CASSDRDSPQDTQYF	TGTGCCAGCTCAGACCGGGACTCTCCACAGGATACGCAGTATTTT
TRBV25-1	TRBJ2-5	NA	NA	CASSEWQAPETQYF	TGTGCCAGCAGTGAATGGCAGGCCCCAGAGACCCAGTACTTC
TRBV7-3	TRBJ2-7	NA	NA	CASSQGGIPSYEQYF	TGTGCCAGCAGCCAGGGTGGGATTCCCAGCTACGAGCAGTACTTC
TRBV19	TRBJ2-1	NA	TRBD2	CASSITQLAGGSNEQFF	TGTGCCAGTAGTATTACCCAACTAGCGGGGGGGTCCAATGAGCAGTTCTTC
TRBV4-2	TRBJ2-2	NA	TRBD1	CASSPMTGWNTGELFF	TGTGCCAGCAGCCCGATGACAGGGTGGAACACCGGGGAGCTGTTTTTT
TRBV7-2	TRBJ1-2	NA	TRBD1	CASSLGTGFGGYTF	TGTGCCAGCAGCTTAGGGACAGGGTTCGGTGGCTACACCTTC
TRBV6-1	TRBJ2-1	NA	NA	CASSPGYNEQFF	TGTGCCAGCAGCCCGGGGTACAATGAGCAGTTCTTC
TRBV14	TRBJ2-2	NA	NA	CASSFLRSTGELFF	TGTGCCAGCAGTTTCCTTCGCAGCACCGGGGAGCTGTTTTTT
TRBV18	TRBJ2-1	NA	NA	CASSPPGQVGANEQFF	TGTGCCAGCTCACCACCGGGTCAAGTTGGTGCCAATGAGCAGTTCTTC
TRBV27	TRBJ2-7	NA	TRBD2	CATRSSGVSYEQYF	TGTGCCACTCGGTCTAGCGGGGTCTCCTACGAGCAGTACTTC
TRBV9	TRBJ2-3	NA	TRBD2	CASSVDGRAGADTQYF	TGTGCCAGCAGCGTCGACGGGAGGGCCGGGGCAGATACGCAGTATTTT
TRBV7-3	TRBJ1-1	NA	TRBD1	CASSLYPQGGTEAFF	TGTGCCAGCAGCTTATATCCCCAGGGGGGCACTGAAGCTTTCTTT
TRBV18	TRBJ2-7	NA	TRBD1	CASSPPGQDSYEQYF	TGTGCCAGCTCACCCCCGGGACAGGACTCCTACGAGCAGTACTTC
TRBV11-2	TRBJ2-1	once	NA	CASSFQPQTPNEQFF	TGTGCCAGCAGTTTCCAGCCTCAGACCCCCAATGAGCAGTTCTTC
TRBV5-1	TRBJ1-2	NA	TRBD1	CASSATGEANYGYTF	TGCGCCAGCAGCGCGACAGGGGAGGCGAACTATGGCTACACCTTC
TRBV14	TRBJ2-7	NA	NA	CASSQDTGEQYF	TGTGCCAGCAGCCAAGATACGGGGGAGCAGTACTTC
TRBV29-1	TRBJ2-7	NA	TRBD1	CSVGQGPHEQYF	TGCAGCGTGGGACAGGGGCCCCACGAGCAGTACTTC
TRBV7-6	TRBJ1-1	NA	NA	CASSLNGNTEAFF	TGTGCCAGCAGCTTAAACGGGAACACTGAAGCTTTCTTT
TRBV2	TRBJ1-5	NA	NA	CASSAGNNQPQHF	TGTGCCAGCAGCGCAGGAAACAATCAGCCCCAGCATTTT
TRBV11-2	TRBJ2-1	NA	TRBD2	CASSLEGLRERNEQFF	TGTGCCAGCAGCTTAGAAGGACTGCGGGAGCGGAATGAGCAGTTCTTC
TRBV4-3	TRBJ1-4	few	NA	CASSRSPVESLNEKLFF	TGCGCCAGCAGCCGTAGCCCCGTGGAGAGCCTCAATGAAAAACTGTTTTTT
TRBV5-1	TRBJ1-1	NA	NA	CASSLYQGDTEAFF	TGCGCCAGCAGCTTGTACCAGGGAGACACTGAAGCTTTCTTT